These T cell receptor beta chains were read from a single sample in a study of blood T cells in healthy people across ages. TCRdb reanalysed the 5' RACE reads using MiXCR and keeps one entry per CDR3 protein. The table includes some 1.6 million distinct CDR3 sequences, approximately 32% detected once. Sequencing was carried out using blood. The receptors come from a woman aged 25 to 39 in good health. The CDR3 runs from the conserved cysteine through the conserved F or W. A D gene is named only where the DNA matches it firmly. Size values are once, few and many counts, or a class for expanded clones, and some rows have none.

CDR3: CAISTGIGGETQYF; DNA: TGTGCCATCAGCACGGGGATAGGGGGAGAGACCCAGTACTTC; V: TRBV10-3; D: .; size: .; J: TRBJ2-5
CDR3: CASSLNGGTSYEQYF; DNA: TGTGCCAGCAGTTTAAACGGGGGGACCTCCTACGAGCAGTACTTC; V: TRBV12-3/TRBV12-4; D: TRBD2; size: .; J: TRBJ2-7
CDR3: CASTPIVGGSSYNEQFF; DNA: TGTGCCAGCACTCCCATTGTGGGCGGGAGCTCCTACAATGAGCAGTTCTTC; V: TRBV7-9; D: TRBD2; size: .; J: TRBJ2-1
CDR3: CSPHREYTEAFF; DNA: TGCAGTCCTCACAGGGAATACACTGAAGCTTTCTTT; V: TRBV20-1; D: .; size: few; J: TRBJ1-1
CDR3: CASSLMGLPNQETQYF; DNA: TGTGCCAGCAGCCTGATGGGACTACCCAACCAAGAGACCCAGTACTTC; V: TRBV6-6; D: TRBD2; size: many; J: TRBJ2-5
CDR3: CASSLAAGSLFSYEQYF; DNA: TGTGCCAGCAGCTTAGCGGCGGGCAGCCTCTTCTCCTACGAGCAGTACTTC; V: TRBV13; D: .; size: .; J: TRBJ2-7
CDR3: CASSFSRAQTLDTQYF; DNA: TGCGCCAGCAGCTTCAGCCGGGCCCAGACGTTAGATACGCAGTATTTT; V: TRBV5-1; D: .; size: .; J: TRBJ2-3
CDR3: CASSLGPSGKQETQYF; DNA: TGCGCCAGCAGCTTGGGTCCTAGCGGGAAACAAGAGACCCAGTACTTC; V: TRBV5-1; D: TRBD2; size: many; J: TRBJ2-5
CDR3: CASSSWAPGTDTQYF; DNA: TGTGCCAGCAGTTCCTGGGCCCCCGGGACAGATACGCAGTATTTT; V: TRBV12-3/TRBV12-4; D: .; size: .; J: TRBJ2-3
CDR3: CASSDPGTGNNEQFF; DNA: TGTGCCAGCAGTGACCCCGGGACAGGGAACAATGAGCAGTTCTTC; V: TRBV6-4; D: TRBD1; size: few; J: TRBJ2-1
CDR3: CASSQDQGRNYGYTF; DNA: TGCGCCAGCAGCCAAGATCAGGGCAGAAACTATGGCTACACCTTC; V: TRBV4-1; D: .; size: few; J: TRBJ1-2
CDR3: CASRGTNEKLFF; DNA: TGTGCCAGTCGGGGGACTAATGAAAAACTGTTTTTT; V: TRBV7-9; D: .; size: few; J: TRBJ1-4
CDR3: CASSLYPGGGQPQHF; DNA: TGTGCCAGCAGTTTATATCCAGGGGGCGGTCAGCCCCAGCATTTT; V: TRBV27; D: TRBD1; size: few; J: TRBJ1-5
CDR3: CSARDLLAGQETLYF; DNA: TGCAGTGCTAGGGACTTACTAGCGGGACAAGAGACCCTGTACTTC; V: TRBV20-1; D: TRBD2; size: .; J: TRBJ2-5
CDR3: CASSYSRKEGGYEQYF; DNA: TGTGCCAGCAGTTACTCGAGGAAAGAAGGCGGGTACGAGCAGTACTTC; V: TRBV6-5; D: .; size: .; J: TRBJ2-7
CDR3: CASSGGRQGRGTEAFF; DNA: TGTGCCAGCAGTGGTGGTAGACAGGGAAGAGGGACTGAAGCTTTCTTT; V: TRBV2; D: TRBD1; size: .; J: TRBJ1-1
CDR3: CSAPTLTGVIYNEQFF; DNA: TGCAGTGCCCCTACCCTGACAGGGGTAATCTACAATGAGCAGTTCTTC; V: TRBV20-1; D: TRBD1; size: .; J: TRBJ2-1
CDR3: CASSSFREGLFDEQFF; DNA: TGTGCCAGCAGTTCTTTTCGGGAGGGCCTTTTCGATGAGCAGTTCTTC; V: TRBV28; D: TRBD2; size: .; J: TRBJ2-1
CDR3: CSASRAGVNTEAFF; DNA: TGCAGTGCTAGTAGGGCAGGGGTGAACACTGAAGCTTTCTTT; V: TRBV20-1; D: .; size: few; J: TRBJ1-1
CDR3: CASSVTGLAGVQYF; DNA: TGTGCCAGCAGTGTCACGGGACTAGCGGGTGTTCAGTACTTC; V: TRBV27; D: TRBD2; size: few; J: TRBJ2-4
CDR3: CSAVRGASSYEQYF; DNA: TGCAGTGCGGTCCGCGGGGCTAGCTCCTACGAGCAGTACTTC; V: TRBV20-1; D: .; size: few; J: TRBJ2-7
CDR3: CASSFIGTPIAINTQYF; DNA: TGTGCCAGCAGCTTTATAGGGACACCGATAGCGATAAATACGCAGTATTTT; V: TRBV7-2; D: .; size: .; J: TRBJ2-3
CDR3: CASSRPRGGINTGELFF; DNA: TGTGCCAGCAGCCGCCCGCGGGGGGGAATTAACACCGGGGAGCTGTTTTTT; V: TRBV4-2; D: TRBD2; size: few; J: TRBJ2-2
CDR3: CASSFQDSEQYF; DNA: TGTGCCAGCAGCTTCCAGGACTCCGAGCAGTACTTC; V: TRBV5-6; D: .; size: few; J: TRBJ2-7
CDR3: CASSSLHESTGFEQYF; DNA: TGTGCCAGCAGTTCCCTCCATGAGTCCACAGGGTTCGAGCAGTACTTC; V: TRBV27; D: .; size: .; J: TRBJ2-7
CDR3: CASSLKGITEAFF; DNA: TGTGCCAGCAGCTTAAAGGGCATCACTGAAGCTTTCTTT; V: TRBV7-9; D: .; size: .; J: TRBJ1-1
CDR3: CSAGTRNSNQPQHF; DNA: TGCAGTGCCGGGACACGCAATAGCAATCAGCCCCAGCATTTT; V: TRBV20-1; D: .; size: .; J: TRBJ1-5
CDR3: CASRPGAVNQPRHF; DNA: TGTGCCAGCCGCCCCGGGGCTGTCAATCAGCCCCGGCATTTT; V: TRBV12-3/TRBV12-4; D: .; size: .; J: TRBJ1-5
CDR3: CATSDRDRGFVDEQFF; DNA: TGTGCCACCAGCGACCGGGACAGGGGCTTTGTGGATGAGCAGTTCTTC; V: TRBV15; D: TRBD1; size: .; J: TRBJ2-1
CDR3: CASSQEVTGGAKLTKNIQYF; DNA: TGTGCCAGCAGCCAAGAGGTGACAGGGGGCGCGAAGTTAACCAAAAACATTCAGTACTTC; V: TRBV7-2; D: TRBD1; size: few; J: TRBJ2-4